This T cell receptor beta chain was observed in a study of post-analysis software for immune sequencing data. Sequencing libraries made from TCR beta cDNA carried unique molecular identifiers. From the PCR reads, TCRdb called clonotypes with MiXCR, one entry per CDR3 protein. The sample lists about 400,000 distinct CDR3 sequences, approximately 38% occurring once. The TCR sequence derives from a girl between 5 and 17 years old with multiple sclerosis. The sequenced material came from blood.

CDR3 nucleotides: TGCAGCGCCCTCGAACCGGGTCATCGGCCCCAGCATTTT. This encodes CSALEPGHRPQHF. The chain joins TRBV29-1 to TRBJ1-5; no reliable D call. CDR3 length equals 13 residues. The germline gives CDR1 SQVTM, CDR2 ANQGSEA. Trimming shortened V by 7 bases and J by 9 bases, and 19 bases separated the two germline ends.